This is a list of T cell receptor beta chains from one sample in a study of CD8 T cells in ankylosing spondylitis. One entry per CDR3 protein results from TCRdb running MiXCR on the 5' RACE reads. The sample comprises roughly 670,000 distinct CDR3 sequences, around 20% of which are singletons, and under 20% rests with the top ten. The specimen was blood, either unsorted or a sorted T cell fraction (not recorded which). The source is a male donor with ankylosing spondylitis. Each CDR3 is given with its conserved first and last residue. D genes are given only for firm matches. Clone sizes are given selectively: once, few, many, or a class where the clone is expanded.

clone_size	v_call	cdr3_length	d_call	j_call	cdr3_aa	cdr3_nt
.	TRBV29-1	9	TRBD1	TRBJ1-1	CSVAPGQSF	TGCAGCGTAGCCCCGGGACAGTCTTTT
.	TRBV15	14	.	TRBJ1-1	CATSRAGGGAEAFF	TGTGCCACCAGCAGAGCTGGGGGAGGGGCTGAAGCTTTCTTT
few	TRBV5-7	17	TRBD2	TRBJ2-5	CASSLFAGGPEQETQYF	TGTGCCAGCAGCTTGTTTGCGGGAGGGCCTGAACAAGAGACCCAGTACTTC
.	TRBV20-1	15	.	TRBJ1-1	CSARTQGPVGTEAFF	TGCAGTGCTAGAACACAGGGTCCAGTAGGAACTGAAGCTTTCTTT
few	TRBV20-1	12	.	TRBJ2-7	CSATLTSYEQYF	TGCAGTGCTACACTCACCTCCTACGAGCAGTACTTC
.	TRBV29-1	14	TRBD1	TRBJ2-7	CSVETGGPGYEQYF	TGCAGCGTTGAAACAGGGGGCCCGGGATACGAGCAGTACTTC
few	TRBV6-5	13	.	TRBJ2-1	CASSYVPNNEQFF	TGTGCCAGCAGTTACGTCCCCAATAATGAGCAGTTCTTC
.	TRBV12-3/TRBV12-4	13	.	TRBJ1-1	CASSVSGHTEAFF	TGTGCCAGCAGCGTCAGCGGGCACACTGAAGCTTTCTTT
.	TRBV20-1	16	.	TRBJ2-1	CSAGGTRRSSYNEQFF	TGCAGTGCTGGGGGGACCCGCCGGAGCTCCTACAATGAGCAGTTCTTC
.	TRBV13	16	.	TRBJ2-7	CASSQLAETGSYEQYF	TGTGCCAGCAGCCAGTTGGCCGAGACCGGCTCCTACGAGCAGTACTTC
.	TRBV7-9	14	TRBD2	TRBJ2-1	CASSSGLEVNEQFF	TGTGCCAGCAGCTCAGGACTAGAGGTCAATGAGCAGTTCTTC
.	TRBV7-8	16	.	TRBJ2-1	CASSTRGAGSYNEQFF	TGTGCCAGCAGCACCCGAGGGGCGGGATCCTACAATGAGCAGTTCTTC
.	TRBV28	15	.	TRBJ2-3	CASSFVSGVADTQYF	TGTGCCAGCAGTTTCGTTAGCGGAGTCGCAGATACGCAGTATTTT
.	TRBV7-2	15	.	TRBJ2-5	CASSLSRDSQETQYF	TGTGCCAGCAGCTTATCCCGGGACTCCCAAGAGACCCAGTACTTC
few	TRBV4-3	19	TRBD2	TRBJ2-7	CANAQSTWRGGRTPYEQYF	TGCGCCAACGCACAATCTACTTGGCGGGGAGGGAGAACGCCCTACGAGCAGTACTTC
.	TRBV6-1	15	TRBD2	TRBJ2-1	CASGLAESSYNEQFF	TGTGCCAGCGGGCTAGCGGAAAGCTCCTACAATGAGCAGTTCTTC
many	TRBV2	14	.	TRBJ2-2	CATSDVTNTGELFF	TGTGCCACGTCCGACGTCACGAACACCGGGGAGCTGTTTTTT